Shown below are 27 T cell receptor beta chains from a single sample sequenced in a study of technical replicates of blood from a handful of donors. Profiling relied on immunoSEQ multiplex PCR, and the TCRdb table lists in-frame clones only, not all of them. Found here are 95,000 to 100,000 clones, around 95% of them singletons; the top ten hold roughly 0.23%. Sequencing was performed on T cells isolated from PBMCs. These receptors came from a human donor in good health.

The CDR3 loop is CASSVHRGPSYEQYF. DNA for the CDR3: TGTGCCAGCAGCGTTCACAGGGGCCCTTCCTACGAGCAGTACTTC. The chain employs TRBV7-8 and TRBJ2-7, with TRBD1 identical over 7 bases. Trimming cost V 5 bases and J 1 base; bases outside gene matches: 8. CDR3 size: 15 residues. Germline V gene sequence: CDR1 SGHVS, CDR2 FQNEAQ. Looking up the rest from reference TRBV7-8 and TRBJ2-7 gives the full variable domain: GAGVSQSPRYKVAKRGQDVALRCDPISGHVSLFWYQQALGQGPEFLTYFQNEAQLDKSGLPSDRFFAERPEGSVSTLKIQRTQQEDSAVYLCASSVHRGPSYEQYFGPGTRLTVT.

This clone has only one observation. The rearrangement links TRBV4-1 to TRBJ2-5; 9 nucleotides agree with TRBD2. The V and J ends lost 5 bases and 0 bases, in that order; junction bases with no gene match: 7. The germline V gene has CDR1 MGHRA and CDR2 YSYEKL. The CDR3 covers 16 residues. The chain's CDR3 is CASSVRLAAYQETQYF. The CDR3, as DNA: TGCGCCAGCAGCGTACGACTAGCGGCCTACCAAGAGACCCAGTACTTC.

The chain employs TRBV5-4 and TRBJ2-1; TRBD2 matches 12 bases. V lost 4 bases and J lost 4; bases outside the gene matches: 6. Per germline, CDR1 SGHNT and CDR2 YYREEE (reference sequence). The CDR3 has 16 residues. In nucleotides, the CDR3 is TGTGCCAGCAGCCCCAGGACTAGCGGGGCGTACAATGAGCAGTTCTTC. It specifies CASSPRTSGAYNEQFF.

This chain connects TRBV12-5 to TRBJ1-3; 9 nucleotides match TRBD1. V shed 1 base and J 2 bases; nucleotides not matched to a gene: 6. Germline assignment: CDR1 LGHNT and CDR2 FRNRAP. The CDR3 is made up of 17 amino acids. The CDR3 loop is CASGLDTGGRTGNTIYF. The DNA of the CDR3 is TGTGCTAGTGGTTTGGACACAGGGGGCCGGACTGGAAACACCATATATTTT.

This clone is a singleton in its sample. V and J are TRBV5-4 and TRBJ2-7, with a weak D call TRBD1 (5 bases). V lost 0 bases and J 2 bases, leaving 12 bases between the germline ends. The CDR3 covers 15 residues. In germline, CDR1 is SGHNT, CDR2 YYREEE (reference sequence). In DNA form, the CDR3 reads TGTGCCAGCAGCTTGGGACAGCAATTAACCTACGAGCAGTACTTC. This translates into CASSLGQQLTYEQYF. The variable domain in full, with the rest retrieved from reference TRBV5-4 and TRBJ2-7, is ETGVTQSPTHLIKTRGQQVTLRCSSQSGHNTVSWYQQALGQGPQFIFQYYREEENGRGNFPPRFSGLQFPNYSSELNVNALELDDSALYLCASSLGQQLTYEQYFGPGTRLTVT.

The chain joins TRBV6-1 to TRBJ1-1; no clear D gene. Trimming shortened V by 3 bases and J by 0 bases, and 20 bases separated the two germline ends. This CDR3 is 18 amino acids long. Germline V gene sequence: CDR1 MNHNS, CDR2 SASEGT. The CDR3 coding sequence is TGTGCCAGCAGTGATCGGCTCGTAATGGGCAGTGTGAACACTGAAGCTTTCTTT. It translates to CASSDRLVMGSVNTEAFF.

In nucleotides, the CDR3 is TGTGCCAGCAGTGGGGGGCTGGGGGCTCAGCCCCAGCATTTT. Translating gives CASSGGLGAQPQHF. V gene TRBV6-1 combines with J gene TRBJ1-5, with D possibly being TRBD1 (6 bases). Trimming took off 4 bases at V and 6 bases at J, with 13 bases between the two ends. This CDR3 spans 14 amino acids. Germline V gene sequence: CDR1 MNHNS, CDR2 SASEGT.

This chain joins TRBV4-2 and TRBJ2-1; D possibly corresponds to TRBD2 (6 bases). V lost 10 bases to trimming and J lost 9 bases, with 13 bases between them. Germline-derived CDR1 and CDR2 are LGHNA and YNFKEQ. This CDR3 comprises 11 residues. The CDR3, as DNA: TGTGCCACCGGAGGAGGGATTGAGCAGTTCTTC. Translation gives CATGGGIEQFF.

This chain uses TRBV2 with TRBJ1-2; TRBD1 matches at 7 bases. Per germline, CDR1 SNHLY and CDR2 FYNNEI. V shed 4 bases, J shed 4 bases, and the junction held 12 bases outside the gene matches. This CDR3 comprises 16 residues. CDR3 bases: TGTGCCAGCAGTGTTGCAAGGGACAGTGTCGTCTATGGCTACACCTTC. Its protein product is CASSVARDSVVYGYTF.

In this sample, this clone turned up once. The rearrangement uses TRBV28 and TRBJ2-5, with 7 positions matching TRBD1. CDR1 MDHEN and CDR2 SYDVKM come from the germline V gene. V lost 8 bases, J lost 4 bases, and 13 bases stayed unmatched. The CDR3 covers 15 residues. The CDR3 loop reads CASVGARGRLETQYF. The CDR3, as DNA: TGTGCCAGCGTCGGCGCGAGGGGGCGATTAGAGACCCAGTACTTC.

The CDR3 DNA reads as TGTGCCAGCAGCTTGGGGGGGCAGAACACTGAAGCTTTCTTT. Protein: CASSLGGQNTEAFF. This chain connects TRBV5-4 to TRBJ1-1, with TRBD1 as a possible D gene (6 bases). V dropped 0 bases and J dropped 1 base, with 7 bases sitting between them. The CDR3 runs 14 residues. Germline V lookup: CDR1 SGHNT, CDR2 YYREEE (reference sequence).

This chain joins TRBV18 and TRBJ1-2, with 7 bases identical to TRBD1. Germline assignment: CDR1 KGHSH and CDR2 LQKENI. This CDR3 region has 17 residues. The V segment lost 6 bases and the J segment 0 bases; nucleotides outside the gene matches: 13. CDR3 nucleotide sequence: TGTGCCAGCTCCATTACAGCCACAGGGGCATCTAACTATGGCTACACCTTC. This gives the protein CASSITATGASNYGYTF.

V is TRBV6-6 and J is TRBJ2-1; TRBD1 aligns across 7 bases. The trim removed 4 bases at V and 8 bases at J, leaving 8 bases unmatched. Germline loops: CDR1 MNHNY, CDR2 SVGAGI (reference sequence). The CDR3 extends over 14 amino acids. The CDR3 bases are TGTGCCAGCAGTTTCCGGGACAGAAGGGATGAGCAGTTCTTC. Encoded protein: CASSFRDRRDEQFF.

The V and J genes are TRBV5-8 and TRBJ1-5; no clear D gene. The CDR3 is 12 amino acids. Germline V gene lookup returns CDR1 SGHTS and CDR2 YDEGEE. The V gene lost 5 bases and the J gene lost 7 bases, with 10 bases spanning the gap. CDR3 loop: CASRWREQPQHF. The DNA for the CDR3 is TGTGCCAGCAGATGGCGGGAACAGCCCCAGCATTTT.

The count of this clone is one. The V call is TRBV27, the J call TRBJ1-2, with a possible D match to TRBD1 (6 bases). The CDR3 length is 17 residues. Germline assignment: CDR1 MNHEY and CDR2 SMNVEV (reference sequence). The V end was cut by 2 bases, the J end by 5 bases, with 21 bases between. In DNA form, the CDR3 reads TGTGCCAGCAGTTTAACCATCGGACAGAGCTCCCCTTATGGCTACACCTTC. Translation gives CASSLTIGQSSPYGYTF.

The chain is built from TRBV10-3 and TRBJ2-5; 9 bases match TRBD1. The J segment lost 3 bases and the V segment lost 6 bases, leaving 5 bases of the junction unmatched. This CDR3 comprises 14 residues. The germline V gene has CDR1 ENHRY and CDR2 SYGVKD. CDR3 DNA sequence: TGTGCCATCAGAGAAACAGGGGGCAAAGAGACCCAGTACTTC. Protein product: CAIRETGGKETQYF.

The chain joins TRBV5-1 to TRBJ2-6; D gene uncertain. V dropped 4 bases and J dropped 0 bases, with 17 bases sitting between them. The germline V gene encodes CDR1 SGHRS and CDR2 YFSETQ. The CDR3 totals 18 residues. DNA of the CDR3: TGCGCCAGCAGCCCCGCTAGGTCTTCCGGCTCTGGGGCCAACGTCCTGACTTTC. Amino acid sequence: CASSPARSSGSGANVLTF.

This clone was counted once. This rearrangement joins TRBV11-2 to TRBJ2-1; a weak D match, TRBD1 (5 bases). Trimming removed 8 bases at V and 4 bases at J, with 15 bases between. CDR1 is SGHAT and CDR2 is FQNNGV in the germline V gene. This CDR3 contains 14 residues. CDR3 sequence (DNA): TGTGCCAGCTGCCCCGGACAATATTACAATGAGCAGTTCTTC. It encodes CASCPGQYYNEQFF.

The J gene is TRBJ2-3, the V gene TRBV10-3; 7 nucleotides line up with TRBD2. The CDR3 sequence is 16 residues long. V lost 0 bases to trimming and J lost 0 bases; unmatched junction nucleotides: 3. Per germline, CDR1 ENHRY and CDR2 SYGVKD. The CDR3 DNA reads TGTGCCATCAGTGAGTCGGGAGCGGGAAGCACAGATACGCAGTATTTT. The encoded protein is CAISESGAGSTDTQYF.

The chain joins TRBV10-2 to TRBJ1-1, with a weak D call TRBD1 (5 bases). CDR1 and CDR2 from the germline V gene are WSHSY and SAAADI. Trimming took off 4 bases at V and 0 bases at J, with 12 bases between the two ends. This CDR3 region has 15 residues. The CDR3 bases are TGCGCCAGCAGTGTGACAGACGTTATGAACACTGAAGCTTTCTTT. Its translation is CASSVTDVMNTEAFF.

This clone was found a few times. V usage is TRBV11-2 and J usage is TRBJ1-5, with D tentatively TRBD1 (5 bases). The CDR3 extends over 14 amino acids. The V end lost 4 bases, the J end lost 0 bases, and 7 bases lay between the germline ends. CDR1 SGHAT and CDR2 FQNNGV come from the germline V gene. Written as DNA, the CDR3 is TGTGCCAGCAGCTCACAGGATAGCAATCAGCCCCAGCATTTT. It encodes CASSSQDSNQPQHF.

CDR3: CASSEASQGAILNEQFF. The CDR3 DNA is TGTGCCAGCAGTGAAGCCTCACAGGGGGCTATTTTGAATGAGCAGTTCTTC. The chain couples TRBV2 to TRBJ2-1, with TRBD1 matching 9 bases. Germline V gives CDR1 SNHLY, CDR2 FYNNEI. The CDR3 covers 17 residues. Germline trimming cut 0 bases from V and 7 bases from J; bases unmatched to any gene: 10. Filled out from reference TRBV2 and TRBJ2-1, the complete variable domain reads EPEVTQTPSHQVTQMGQEVILRCVPISNHLYFYWYRQILGQKVEFLVSFYNNEISEKSEIFDDQFSVERPDGSNFTLKIRSTKLEDSAMYFCASSEASQGAILNEQFFGPGTRLTVL.

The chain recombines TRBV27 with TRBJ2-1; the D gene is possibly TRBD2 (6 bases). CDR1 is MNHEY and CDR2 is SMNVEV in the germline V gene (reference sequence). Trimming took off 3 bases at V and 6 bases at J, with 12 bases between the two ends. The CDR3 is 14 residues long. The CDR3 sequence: CASSLEGGSNEQFF. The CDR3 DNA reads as TGTGCCAGCAGTTTGGAGGGAGGTAGCAATGAGCAGTTCTTC.

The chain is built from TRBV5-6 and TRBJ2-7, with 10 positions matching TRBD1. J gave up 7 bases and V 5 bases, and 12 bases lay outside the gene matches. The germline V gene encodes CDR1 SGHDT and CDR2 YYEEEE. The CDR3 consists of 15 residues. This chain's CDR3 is CASRETGGPFWEQYF. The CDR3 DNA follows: TGTGCCAGCAGGGAGACAGGGGGCCCTTTTTGGGAGCAGTACTTC.

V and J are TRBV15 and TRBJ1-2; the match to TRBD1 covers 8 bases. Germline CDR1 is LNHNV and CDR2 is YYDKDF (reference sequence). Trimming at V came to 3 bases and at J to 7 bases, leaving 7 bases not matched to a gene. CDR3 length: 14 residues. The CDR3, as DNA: TGTGCCACCAGCAGGCCGACAGGGGTGGTTGGCTACACCTTC. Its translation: CATSRPTGVVGYTF.

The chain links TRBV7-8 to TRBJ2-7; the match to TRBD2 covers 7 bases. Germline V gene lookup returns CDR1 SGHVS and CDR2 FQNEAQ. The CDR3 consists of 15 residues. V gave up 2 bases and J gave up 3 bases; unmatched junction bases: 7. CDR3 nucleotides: TGTGCCAGCAGCTTAAGGGAGGGTTTTCACTACGAGCAGTACTTC. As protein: CASSLREGFHYEQYF.

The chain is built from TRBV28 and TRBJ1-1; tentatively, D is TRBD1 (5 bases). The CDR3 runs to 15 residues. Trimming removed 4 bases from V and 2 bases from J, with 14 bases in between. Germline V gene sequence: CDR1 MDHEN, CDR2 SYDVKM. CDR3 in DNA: TGTGCCAGCAGTTACATAGTGGGGCCAAACACTGAAGCTTTCTTT. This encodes CASSYIVGPNTEAFF.